Reported below is one T cell receptor (beta chain). Its antigen is currently unknown. The junction departs from germline at one end; a sequencing error may be responsible. This entry belongs to a study of Graves' ophthalmopathy and Graves' hyperthyroidism. Study results and caveats: Most expanded clonotypes in thyroid above 0.001 frequency also showed up in blood.

RNA transcripts were the template, and TCR beta CDR3 regions were amplified from them. First-round RT-PCR employed HTBI primers, with a second-round multiplex PCR after it. TCRdb called the multiplex PCR reads again in MiXCR, with one record for every CDR3 protein. The sample holds 650,000 to 900,000 distinct CDR3 sequences, 35% to 50% seen once. CDR1 ENHRY and CDR2 SYGVKD come from the germline V gene. The CDR3 contains 16 residues. The TCR was taken from an adult man with Graves' ophthalmopathy. The chain is built from TRBV10-3 and TRBJ2-6; D may match TRBD1 or TRBD2 (5 bases each). Sequences were obtained from peripheral blood. In DNA form, the CDR3 reads TGTGCCAGCAGTGGATTGGGGGACTCTGGGGCCAACGTCCTGACTTTC. Translation gives CASSGLGDSGANVLTF.